This T cell receptor (beta chain) was found in a study of low-dose radiotherapy and immunotherapy resistance in tumors. Study-wide background: A dose of 0.5 Gy per fraction was delivered to Cohort 1 every 2 weeks, for a total of 6.5 Gy. Intravenous ipilimumab 1 mg/kg every six weeks was given with nivolumab 240 mg every two weeks. It was every two weeks, one day before radiation and immunotherapy, that intravenous cyclophosphamide 200 mg/m2 was given.

Time point: before trial treatment. The CDR3 runs 13 residues. Trimming took off 0 bases at V and 10 bases at J, with 13 bases between the two ends. Germline lookup yields CDR1 SGHRS and CDR2 YFSETQ. Both TCRalpha and TCRbeta chains were reverse transcribed with V-gene-specific primers. With a constant-region primer and a V-primer adapter, TCRs were subjected to approximately 20 PCR cycles of amplification. TCRdb itself ran the reads through MiXCR, one entry per CDR3 protein. The repertoire holds 80,000 to 90,000 distinct CDR3 sequences, over 15% seen once, with roughly 3% in the top ten. The sequencing here drew on PBMCs, taken before treatment. This TCR was recovered from a male donor with prostate cancer. The gene calls are TRBV5-1 and TRBJ2-5; D may correspond to TRBD1 or TRBD2 (5 bases each). Here the CDR3 reads CASSLDRGTGQYF. The CDR3 region has the DNA TGCGCCAGCAGCTTGGATCGGGGCACCGGCCAGTACTTC.